This T cell receptor beta chain was identified in a study of shared clonotypes between healthy human individuals. The donors were adults (healthy and HIV-negative) with no recent acute infections or vaccinations. CD45RA+ naive and CD45RA-negative memory subsets were separated from CD4+ cells. Replicate sorted-subset PCRs were loaded with around 200 ng DNA, about 31,000 T cell genomes. The table came from immunoSEQ multiplex PCR; TCRdb's copy has only in-frame clones and leaves some out. The sample lists hundreds of thousands of clones; around 97% were seen once. This CDR3 is 15 amino acids long. J lost 6 bases, V lost 0 bases, and 4 bases had no gene match. CDR1 and CDR2 from the germline V gene are SGDLS and YYNGEE.

The chain links TRBV9 to TRBJ2-2; 8 bases agree with TRBD2. The clonotype comes from a woman aged 25 to 39 in good health. Sample: naive CD4+ T cells sorted from blood. The subset here: CD45RA+ positively selected. CDR3: CASSVEGLASGELFF. DNA for the CDR3: TGTGCCAGCAGCGTAGAAGGACTAGCTTCCGGGGAGCTGTTTTTT. The full variable domain, its missing parts supplied by reference TRBV9 and TRBJ2-2, is DSGVTQTPKHLITATGQRVTLRCSPRSGDLSVYWYQQSLDQGLQFLIQYYNGEERAKGNILERFSAQQFPDLHSELNLSSLELGDSALYFCASSVEGLASGELFFGEGSRLTVL.